The next 29 T cell receptor beta chains were all read from a single sample in a study of OX40 agonist ivuxolimab in advanced cancers. The method was immunoSEQ multiplex PCR; TCRdb's version includes in-frame clones alone and lacks a portion of them. The sample lists more than 85,000 clones, approximately 90% occurring once. The starting material was CD4+ or CD8+ T cells sorted from blood, obtained in a trial of the OX40 agonist ivuxolimab. All receptors derive from an adult with an advanced solid tumor such as melanoma, head and neck, liver or kidney cancer.

The DNA of the CDR3 is TGTGCCAGCAGTCCGCGACAGAGGTCGGAGACCCAGTACTTC. Translation: CASSPRQRSETQYF. The V call is TRBV6-6, the J call TRBJ2-5, with TRBD1 as a possible D gene (5 bases). The CDR3 loop spans 14 amino acids. Trimming removed 5 bases at V and 5 bases at J, with 15 bases between. CDR1 and CDR2 from the germline V gene are MNHNY and SVGAGI (reference sequence).

The J gene is TRBJ2-3, the V gene TRBV4-3; D unclear. The CDR3 contains 13 residues. CDR1 LGHNA and CDR2 YSLEER come from the germline V gene. Trimming took off 2 bases at V and 0 bases at J, with 3 bases between the two ends. The CDR3 region has the DNA TGCGCCAGCAGCCAACCTAGCACAGATACGCAGTATTTT. It specifies CASSQPSTDTQYF.

The gene calls are TRBV19 and TRBJ2-1; TRBD2 might be the D (7 bases). Germline V gives CDR1 LNHDA, CDR2 SQIVND (reference sequence). CDR3 length equals 14 residues. V gave up 6 bases and J gave up 6 bases, with 15 bases separating them. The CDR3 spells CASRSGGGANEQFF. CDR3 bases: TGTGCCAGTAGATCAGGTGGGGGGGCCAATGAGCAGTTCTTC.

The V call is TRBV11-2, the J call TRBJ2-5; D is possibly TRBD1 (6 bases). The CDR3 extends over 14 amino acids. The germline V gene encodes CDR1 SGHAT and CDR2 FQNNGV. V lost 1 base and J 5 bases, leaving 11 bases between the germline ends. CDR3 loop: CASSLGTVGETQYF. CDR3 DNA sequence: TGTGCCAGCAGCTTAGGGACAGTGGGGGAGACCCAGTACTTC.

The V gene is TRBV6-5, the J gene TRBJ2-7; 9 nucleotides match TRBD1. The CDR3 sequence is 15 residues long. Germline V gene lookup returns CDR1 MNHEY and CDR2 SVGAGI. Germline trimming cut 6 bases from V and 0 bases from J; bases unmatched to any gene: 6. The CDR3 sequence: CASSSGTGSSYEQYF. The CDR3 DNA follows: TGTGCCAGCAGCTCCGGGACAGGGAGCTCCTACGAGCAGTACTTC.

The J gene is TRBJ2-3, the V gene TRBV6-6; the D gene is possibly TRBD2 (6 bases). CDR3 size: 13 residues. Germline lookup yields CDR1 MNHNY and CDR2 SVGAGI (reference sequence). V lost 6 bases and J lost 6, with 13 bases in between. DNA of the CDR3: TGTGCCAGCAGGGGAGGCGCGGCGGATACGCAGTATTTT. Amino acid sequence: CASRGGAADTQYF.

The rearrangement links TRBV4-3 to TRBJ2-3, with D maybe TRBD2 (6 bases). Trimming removed 4 bases from V and 2 bases from J, with 19 bases in between. CDR1 and CDR2 (germline): LGHNA, YSLEER. This CDR3 has 17 residues. CDR3 residues: CASSPGGLARTTDTQYF. The CDR3 nucleotides read TGCGCCAGCAGCCCTGGAGGGCTAGCCAGGACCACAGATACGCAGTATTTT.

The gene calls are TRBV10-3 and TRBJ1-3; D gene ambiguous. In germline, CDR1 is ENHRY, CDR2 SYGVKD. With 3 bases removed from V and 9 bases from J, the gap between germline ends came to 15 bases. The CDR3 totals 14 residues. The CDR3 reads CAISDNLPGGTIYF. DNA for the CDR3: TGTGCCATCAGTGACAACCTCCCCGGAGGCACCATATATTTT.

The chain couples TRBV5-1 to TRBJ2-7; TRBD1 matches at 7 bases. The germline V gene has CDR1 SGHRS and CDR2 YFSETQ. J lost 4 bases, V lost 3 bases, and 7 bases had no gene match. The CDR3 length is 14 residues. The CDR3 loop is CASSSGQPVYEQYF. CDR3 in DNA: TGCGCCAGCAGCTCGGGACAGCCCGTGTACGAGCAGTACTTC.

This chain connects TRBV7-9 to TRBJ2-2, with TRBD2 as a possible D gene (5 bases). This CDR3 contains 14 residues. Trimming pared 7 bases from V and 3 bases from J, leaving 12 bases between. Germline CDR1 reads SEHNR; CDR2 reads FQNEAQ (reference sequence). The CDR3 reads CASNGVLDTGELFF. The CDR3 DNA sequence: TGTGCCAGCAACGGGGTTCTCGACACCGGGGAGCTGTTTTTT.

This chain links TRBV18 with TRBJ2-1, with 7 bases that match TRBD2. This CDR3 is built from 17 residues. Germline V gene lookup returns CDR1 KGHSH and CDR2 LQKENI. V dropped 3 bases and J dropped 4; count of bases not matched to a gene: 12. The CDR3 DNA follows: TGTGCCAGCTCACCGAAAAGTGGCGGGGGAGGGTACAATGAGCAGTTCTTC. It codes for CASSPKSGGGGYNEQFF.

The chain carries TRBV2 and TRBJ2-3; 7 nucleotides line up with TRBD2. Germline V CDR1 and CDR2: SNHLY, FYNNEI. V dropped 4 bases and J dropped 3; count of bases not matched to a gene: 4. CDR3 length: 14 residues. The CDR3 DNA sequence: TGTGCCAGCAGTGGGACTAGTGCTACAGATACGCAGTATTTT. Translated: CASSGTSATDTQYF.

The CDR3 spells CASSQGAADTDTQYF. The CDR3 coding sequence is TGCGCCAGCAGCCAGGGAGCGGCTGACACAGATACGCAGTATTTT. The chain is built from TRBV5-1 and TRBJ2-3; D is perhaps TRBD1 or TRBD2 (5 bases each). The V gene's germline CDR1 is SGHRS and CDR2 YFSETQ. V lost 4 bases and J 2 bases, leaving 14 bases between the germline ends. The CDR3 contains 15 residues.

The chain carries TRBV7-2 and TRBJ1-1; D may be TRBD1 (5 bases). The CDR3 is 13 amino acids. Germline V lookup: CDR1 SGHTA, CDR2 FQGNSA. V was shortened by 5 bases and J by 4 bases, with 11 bases between the two germline ends. The DNA for the CDR3 is TGTGCCAGCAGCCCGGTGAGGGGCACTGAAGCTTTCTTT. Protein: CASSPVRGTEAFF.

This chain connects TRBV18 to TRBJ1-1, with 7 bases aligning to TRBD1. After removal of 5 bases from V and 1 base from J, the junction contained 7 bases not matched to a gene. Germline V gives CDR1 KGHSH, CDR2 LQKENI. This CDR3 has 15 amino acids. The CDR3 DNA follows: TGTGCCAGCTCATCACGACAGGGCGCGAACACTGAAGCTTTCTTT. Protein: CASSSRQGANTEAFF.

The chain couples TRBV1 to TRBJ2-1; no DNA check was done on the table's D call, TRBD2. TRBV1 is designated a pseudogene. The CDR3 spans 11 residues. CDR3 nucleotide sequence: TGCACCAGCCCCGGGGTCAATGAGCAGTTCTTC. Translating gives CTSPGVNEQFF.

V gene TRBV7-2 combines with J gene TRBJ1-6; TRBD1 aligns across 7 bases. V lost 3 bases to trimming and J lost 7 bases; unmatched junction nucleotides: 6. The germline V gene has CDR1 SGHTA and CDR2 FQGNSA. The CDR3 loop spans 15 amino acids. The CDR3 is CASSFPGQRNSPLHF. The CDR3 bases are TGTGCCAGCAGCTTTCCGGGACAGCGGAATTCACCCCTCCACTTT.

The chain links TRBV28 to TRBJ1-3, with a weak D call TRBD1 (5 bases). V shed 1 base and J shed 4 bases, with 8 bases lying between them. The length of the CDR3 is 14 residues. Germline V lookup: CDR1 MDHEN, CDR2 SYDVKM. The CDR3 coding sequence is TGTGCCAGCAGTTTATCAGGGTCGGGAAACACCATATATTTT. This encodes CASSLSGSGNTIYF.

The chain employs TRBV29-1 and TRBJ1-1; 7 nucleotides agree with TRBD1. CDR1 SQVTM and CDR2 ANQGSEA come from the germline V gene. V dropped 7 bases and J dropped 5; count of bases not matched to a gene: 13. The CDR3 extends over 14 amino acids. The CDR3 protein is CSGRSRGGGTEAFF. CDR3 bases: TGCAGCGGACGATCGCGAGGGGGCGGAACTGAAGCTTTCTTT.

The rearrangement uses TRBV28 and TRBJ2-7; D gene ambiguous. Germline loops: CDR1 MDHEN, CDR2 SYDVKM. V was clipped by 6 bases and J by 7 bases, with 19 bases between them. The CDR3 totals 14 residues. CDR3 loop: CASRIEVAYGEQYF. CDR3 bases: TGTGCCAGCAGAATAGAGGTAGCCTACGGGGAGCAGTACTTC.

The CDR3 coding sequence is TGCGCCAGCAGCGCAAATTCCCCGGGACAGTATGAACAGGGAGCTTTCTTT. The encoded protein is CASSANSPGQYEQGAFF. This chain links TRBV5-1 with TRBJ1-1, with 7 nucleotides matching TRBD1. Germline CDR1 is SGHRS and CDR2 is YFSETQ. The V and J ends lost 4 bases and 10 bases, in that order; junction bases with no gene match: 22. The CDR3 spans 17 residues.

The chain couples TRBV5-4 to TRBJ2-1; tentatively, D is TRBD1 or TRBD2 (5 bases each). The V gene's germline CDR1 is SGHNT and CDR2 YYREEE (reference sequence). V lost 0 bases, J lost 7 bases, and 11 bases lay in between. The CDR3 sequence is 14 residues long. The CDR3 DNA reads TGTGCCAGCAGCTTGGGTTCCTGGGGGAATGAGCAGTTCTTC. Its protein product is CASSLGSWGNEQFF.

The rearrangement joins TRBV5-1 to TRBJ2-3, with D maybe TRBD1 (6 bases). The CDR3 has 15 amino acids. Trimming took 1 base from V and 6 from J, leaving 15 bases between them. Germline V CDR1 and CDR2: SGHRS, YFSETQ. Here the CDR3 DNA reads TGCGCCAGCAGCTTGACAGGGTCAACGCGGGATACGCAGTATTTT. Translating it yields CASSLTGSTRDTQYF.

The sample holds one count of this clone. The genes are TRBV7-3 and TRBJ1-2; the match to TRBD1 covers 7 bases. Germline loops: CDR1 SGHTA, CDR2 FQGTGA. The CDR3 has 13 amino acids. V was clipped by 0 bases and J by 6 bases; unmatched bases: 1. DNA for the CDR3: TGTGCCAGCAGCTTAACACAGGGGAATGGCTACACCTTC. Translated: CASSLTQGNGYTF.

V and J are TRBV4-3 and TRBJ2-1; D gene uncertain. The V gene's germline CDR1 is LGHNA and CDR2 YSLEER. The CDR3 length is 13 residues. The ends were cut back, 4 bases at V and 4 bases at J, with 8 bases in the middle. The CDR3 region is CASSLDFYNEQFF. CDR3 bases: TGCGCCAGCAGCCTCGACTTTTACAATGAGCAGTTCTTC.

The chain uses TRBV2 and TRBJ2-7; no definite D call. This CDR3 spans 14 amino acids. The germline V and J ends were trimmed by 4 bases and 3 bases, with 13 bases remaining between them. Germline CDR1 and CDR2: SNHLY and FYNNEI. CDR3: CASSVSHGDYEQYF. The CDR3 DNA is TGTGCCAGCAGTGTATCACATGGAGACTACGAGCAGTACTTC.

The rearrangement links TRBV5-1 to TRBJ1-2; D not resolved. The CDR3 spans 15 residues. V dropped 4 bases and J dropped 3 bases, with 16 bases sitting between them. Germline values: CDR1 SGHRS, CDR2 YFSETQ. CDR3 bases: TGCGCCAGCAGCGTCCTACCAGAAGGGTACTATGGCTACACCTTC. Amino acid sequence: CASSVLPEGYYGYTF.

This clone appeared once. The rearrangement links TRBV11-3 to TRBJ2-5; no clear D gene. CDR3 length: 13 residues. Trimming pared 3 bases from V and 3 bases from J, leaving 8 bases between. The germline V gene has CDR1 SGHNT and CDR2 YENEEA. CDR3 region: CASSFNRKETQYF. The DNA of the CDR3 is TGTGCCAGCAGCTTTAACAGAAAAGAGACCCAGTACTTC.

The J gene is TRBJ2-1, the V gene TRBV19; no firm D call. Germline loops: CDR1 LNHDA, CDR2 SQIVND (reference sequence). The CDR3 is 13 amino acids. V gave up 9 bases and J gave up 8 bases, with 17 bases separating them. CDR3 DNA sequence: TGTGCCAGCGATAACCTCAGTGGGTATGAGCAGTTCTTC. This codes for CASDNLSGYEQFF. Looking up the rest from reference TRBV19 and TRBJ2-1 gives the full variable domain: DGGITQSPKYLFRKEGQNVTLSCEQNLNHDAMYWYRQDPGQGLRLIYYSQIVNDFQKGDIAEGYSVSREKKESFPLTVTSAQKNPTAFYLCASDNLSGYEQFFGPGTRLTVL.